This entry describes one T cell receptor (beta chain). Germline V gene data show CDR1 as MNHGY and CDR2 as SVAAGI. The V segment lost 3 bases and the J segment 5 bases; nucleotides outside the gene matches: 10. This CDR3 has 16 residues. Noted time point: newly diagnosed GD, antithyroid drugs for less than 3 months. Preparation of the TCR library used RNA extracted from PBMCs. Combining iRepertoire HTBI primers with Arm-PCR of CDR3 regions, the authors built TCR beta libraries. Via MiXCR, TCRdb re-called the multiplex PCR reads, giving one row per CDR3 protein. Of 540,000 or so distinct CDR3 sequences in the sample, approximately 12% were seen once. This sample stems from a study of regulatory T cells in long-lasting Graves disease. The sample was also linked to a second study, of T cells in Graves' hyperthyroidism and ophthalmopathy.

The chain is built from TRBV6-9 and TRBJ2-7, with 10 bases lining up with TRBD1. Sequencing used peripheral blood mononuclear cells (PBMCs), obtained at new diagnosis, from a patient treated with antithyroid drugs. The sequence was obtained from a man aged 30 to 45 with Graves disease. The CDR3 sequence: CASSYTRDRGIHEQYF. The CDR3 DNA reads TGTGCCAGCAGTTACACCCGGGACAGGGGAATACACGAGCAGTACTTC.